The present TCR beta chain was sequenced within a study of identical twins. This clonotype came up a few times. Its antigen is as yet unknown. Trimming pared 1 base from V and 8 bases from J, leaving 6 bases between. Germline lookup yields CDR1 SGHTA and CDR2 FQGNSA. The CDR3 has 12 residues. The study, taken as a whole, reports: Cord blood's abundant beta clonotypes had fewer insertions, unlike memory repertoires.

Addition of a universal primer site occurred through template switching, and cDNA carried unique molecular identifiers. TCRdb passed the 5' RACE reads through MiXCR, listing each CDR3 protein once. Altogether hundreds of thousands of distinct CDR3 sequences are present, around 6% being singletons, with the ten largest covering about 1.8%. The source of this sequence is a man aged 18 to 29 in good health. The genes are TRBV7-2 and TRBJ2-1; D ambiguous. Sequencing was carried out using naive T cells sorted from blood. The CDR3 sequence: CASSLDMYEQFF. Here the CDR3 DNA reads TGTGCCAGCAGCTTAGACATGTATGAGCAGTTCTTC. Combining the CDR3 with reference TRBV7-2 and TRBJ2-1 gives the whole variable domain GAGVSQSPSNKVTEKGKDVELRCDPISGHTALYWYRQSLGQGLEFLIYFQGNSAPDKSGLPSDRFSAERTGGSVSTLTIQRTQQEDSAVYLCASSLDMYEQFFGPGTRLTVL.